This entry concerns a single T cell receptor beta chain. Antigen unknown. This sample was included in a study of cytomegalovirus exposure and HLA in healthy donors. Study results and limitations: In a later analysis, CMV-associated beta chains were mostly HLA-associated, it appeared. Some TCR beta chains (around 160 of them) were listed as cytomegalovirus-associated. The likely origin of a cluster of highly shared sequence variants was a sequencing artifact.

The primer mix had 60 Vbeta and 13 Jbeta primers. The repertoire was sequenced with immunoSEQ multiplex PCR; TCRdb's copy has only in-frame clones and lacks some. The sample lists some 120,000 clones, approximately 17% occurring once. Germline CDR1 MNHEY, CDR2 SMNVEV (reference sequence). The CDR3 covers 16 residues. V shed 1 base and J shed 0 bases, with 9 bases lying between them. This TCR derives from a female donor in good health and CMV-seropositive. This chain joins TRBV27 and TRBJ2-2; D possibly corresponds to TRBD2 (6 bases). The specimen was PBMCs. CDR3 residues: CASSLLGLANTGELFF. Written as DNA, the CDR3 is TGTGCCAGCAGTTTATTGGGACTGGCGAACACCGGGGAGCTGTTTTTT.